Listed here are 15 T cell receptor beta chains from one sample, sequenced in a study of glioma-infiltrating T cells. Amplification of TCR alpha and beta CDR3 regions from RNA used iRepertoire nested multiplex PCR. TCRdb fed the multiplex PCR reads into MiXCR, producing one record per CDR3 protein. Counted here are about 180,000 distinct CDR3 sequences, around 42% occurring once; the ten biggest clones make up roughly 5.5%. The sequenced material came from glioma tissue, nonneoplastic brain tissue, or PBMCs (not recorded which). The receptors here all came from a human donor with low-grade glioma or glioblastoma, undergoing nonglioma brain surgery, or in good health (not recorded which).

The V gene is TRBV7-2, the J gene TRBJ2-5; 12 positions agree with TRBD2. The junction had 6 bases not matched to a gene; V was cut back by 4 bases and J by 3 bases. The CDR3 extends over 16 amino acids. Germline assignment: CDR1 SGHTA and CDR2 FQGNSA. CDR3 nucleotides: TGTGCCAGCAGCTCCGACCGGACTAGCGGGGAAGAGACCCAGTACTTC. This sequence encodes CASSSDRTSGEETQYF.

This clonotype showed up just once. The chain joins TRBV28 to TRBJ1-3; D is ambiguous. Germline-derived CDR1 and CDR2 are MDHEN and SYDVKM. CDR3 length: 17 residues. Trimming pared 5 bases from V and 1 base from J, leaving 18 bases between. The CDR3 DNA reads as TGTGCCAGCAGTCGCCCTTTGAAAGAGATTTCTGGAAACACCATATATTTT. This translates into CASSRPLKEISGNTIYF.

Only a few counts were recorded for this clonotype. The chain couples TRBV7-8 to TRBJ2-7; 7 bases fit TRBD2. CDR3 length: 15 residues. CDR1 SGHVS and CDR2 FQNEAQ come from the germline V gene. The trim removed 5 bases at V and 2 bases at J, leaving 9 bases unmatched. CDR3 protein: CASSLFGRSAYEQYF. CDR3 coding DNA: TGTGCCAGCAGCCTTTTCGGGAGGTCAGCCTACGAGCAGTACTTC.

A word on this clonotype: A much more abundant neighbour one base away suggests this may be a read error. The rearrangement uses TRBV28 and TRBJ2-7; 9 bases are shared with TRBD1. This CDR3 comprises 14 residues. Germline lookup yields CDR1 MDHEN and CDR2 SYDVKM. The CDR3 DNA is TGTGCCAGCAGTTCCGGGACAGGGATCTACAAGCAGTACTTC. It is translated as CASSSGTGIYKQYF.

This clonotype has a count of ten or more. The chain carries TRBV28 and TRBJ1-4; 10 bases align to TRBD1. V shed 10 bases and J 9 bases; nucleotides not matched to a gene: 5. CDR3 length equals 12 residues. Germline CDR1 reads MDHEN; CDR2 reads SYDVKM. The CDR3 coding sequence is TGTGCCATCGAGGGACAGGGGCAAAAACTGTTTTTT. It codes for CAIEGQGQKLFF.

There are a few counts of this clonotype. This may stem from a read error, because a much larger clone lies one nucleotide away. The chain carries TRBV20-1 and TRBJ2-1, with 8 bases lining up with TRBD2. Germline V gene sequence: CDR1 DFQATT, CDR2 SNEGSKA (reference sequence). V shed 7 bases and J 1 base; nucleotides not matched to a gene: 6. The CDR3 runs 14 residues. This chain's CDR3 is CSDVKRESYNEQFF. As DNA, the CDR3 is TGCAGTGATGTTAAGCGGGAGTCCTACAATGAGCAGTTCTTC.

This clonotype has only a few counts. This rearrangement joins TRBV12-3 or TRBV12-4 to TRBJ2-5; D tentatively reads TRBD1 or TRBD2 (5 bases each). The V end lost 7 bases, the J end lost 5 bases, and 11 bases lay between the germline ends. This CDR3 comprises 12 residues. The CDR3 sequence is CASTRDPETQYF. CDR3 DNA sequence: TGTGCCAGCACCAGGGACCCCGAGACCCAGTACTTC.

This clonotype showed up many times. The chain employs TRBV7-2 and TRBJ2-7; D gene unclear. V was shortened by 4 bases and J by 7 bases, with 8 bases between the two germline ends. Germline CDR1 is SGHTA and CDR2 is FQGNSA. This CDR3 comprises 11 residues. The CDR3 DNA reads TGTGCCAGCAGCTCGCCTGGGGAGCAGTACTTC. This gives the protein CASSSPGEQYF.

This clonotype was seen only a few times. The CDR3 DNA reads TGTGCCAGTAACGACGGAGGGGGCCAAGAGACCCAGTACTTC. It translates to CASNDGGGQETQYF. The chain employs TRBV19 and TRBJ2-5; D possibly matches TRBD1 or TRBD2 (6 bases each). Trimming shortened V by 7 bases and J by 1 base, and 13 bases separated the two germline ends. The CDR3 spans 14 residues. The germline V gene has CDR1 LNHDA and CDR2 SQIVND (reference sequence).

The rearrangement links TRBV20-1 to TRBJ2-1; D gene uncertain. The CDR3 has 12 amino acids. Germline V gene sequence: CDR1 DFQATT, CDR2 SNEGSKA (reference sequence). The ends were cut back, 7 bases at V and 5 bases at J, with 12 bases in the middle. The CDR3 bases are TGCAGTGGTAGCATTGTCGACAATGAGCAGTTCTTC. It encodes CSGSIVDNEQFF.

Only a few counts were recorded for this clonotype. This sequence joins TRBV14 and TRBJ2-7; TRBD1 might be the D (5 bases). CDR3 length equals 13 residues. The germline V gene encodes CDR1 SGHDN and CDR2 FVKESK. Trimming removed 3 bases at V and 5 bases at J, with 11 bases between. The CDR3 here is CASSHRWTNEQYF. In DNA form, the CDR3 reads TGTGCCAGCAGCCACCGCTGGACAAACGAGCAGTACTTC. Drawing the rest from reference TRBV14 and TRBJ2-7, the complete variable domain is EAGVTQFPSHSVIEKGQTVTLRCDPISGHDNLYWYRRVMGKEIKFLLHFVKESKQDESGMPNNRFLAERTGGTYSTLKVQPAELEDSGVYFCASSHRWTNEQYFGPGTRLTVT.

On this clonotype itself: A much larger clone lies one base from this, so it may be a read error. The chain joins TRBV20-1 to TRBJ2-1; 8 nucleotides match TRBD2. The V gene end was trimmed by 2 bases and the J gene end by 9 bases; junction bases not matched to a gene: 6. Per the germline V gene, CDR1 is DFQATT and CDR2 is SNEGSKA (reference sequence). This CDR3 contains 13 residues. The CDR3 nucleotides read TGCAGTGCTAGATGGCGGGGGGCGGGTGAGCAGTTCTTC. Its protein is CSARWRGAGEQFF.

As for this clonotype: Being one base from a much bigger clone, this may be a read error. CDR3 amino acids: CASSKGAGGYDEQFF. DNA of the CDR3: TGTGCCAGCAGCAAAGGGGCGGGAGGGTATGATGAGCAGTTCTTC. The chain employs TRBV3-1 and TRBJ2-1; TRBD2 agrees at 9 bases. V gave up 5 bases and J gave up 8 bases; unmatched junction bases: 10. Per germline, CDR1 LGHDT and CDR2 YNNKEL (reference sequence). The CDR3 covers 15 residues.

This clonotype was counted a few times. V gene TRBV5-4 combines with J gene TRBJ2-1; D is undetermined. Germline loops: CDR1 SGHNT, CDR2 YYREEE (reference sequence). V lost 0 bases and J 3 bases, leaving 10 bases between the germline ends. The CDR3 is 15 amino acids. The CDR3 spells CASSLVGPSYNEQFF. The CDR3 DNA is TGTGCCAGCAGCTTGGTCGGTCCTAGCTACAATGAGCAGTTCTTC. The full variable domain, in which reference TRBV5-4 and TRBJ2-1 provide the parts outside the CDR3, is ETGVTQSPTHLIKTRGQQVTLRCSSQSGHNTVSWYQQALGQGPQFIFQYYREEENGRGNFPPRFSGLQFPNYSSELNVNALELDDSALYLCASSLVGPSYNEQFFGPGTRLTVL.

The table lists this clonotype with a few counts. J is TRBJ2-2 and V is TRBV24-1; D not resolved. Trimming took off 5 bases at V and 2 bases at J, with 8 bases between the two ends. The CDR3 length is 14 residues. Germline loops: CDR1 KGHDR, CDR2 SFDVKD. The CDR3 is CATSVGSNTGELFF. The CDR3 DNA is TGTGCCACCAGTGTGGGCTCCAACACCGGGGAGCTGTTTTTT.